Sequencing of this TCR beta chain was carried out in a study of PD-1 blockade in classical Hodgkin lymphoma. Described time point: cycle 4 day 1 (C4D1), after 6 weeks of nivolumab. Every patient relapsed after autologous stem cell transplantation, and brentuximab vedotin exposure varied. Magnetic negative selection of thawed PBMCs was the method by which CD4+ T cells were purified. This clone was detected only a few times. The length of the CDR3 is 14 residues. CDR1 is MNHEY, CDR2 SMNVEV, per germline (reference sequence). Trimming removed 5 bases from V and 7 bases from J; junction bases left unmatched: 8. Produced via immunoSEQ multiplex PCR; TCRdb's table is partial and in-frame only. Among tens of thousands of clones listed, 80% were seen once.

The TCR comes from a human donor with classical Hodgkin lymphoma. The rearrangement uses TRBV27 and TRBJ1-5; 7 bases align to TRBD1. This specimen consisted of CD4+ T cells from blood, obtained before the fourth cycle of nivolumab. The CDR3 sequence is CASSPLQGRQPQHF. The CDR3, as DNA: TGTGCCAGCAGTCCGCTACAGGGGCGACAGCCCCAGCATTTT.